The text below deals with one T cell receptor beta chain. Its antigen target is currently unknown. One base away there is no much larger clone; base qualities are not given. Via the germline V gene, CDR1 is MNHNS and CDR2 SASEGT. Relative to germline, V is 8 bases shorter and J is 3 bases shorter, with 16 bases between their ends. The CDR3 covers 14 residues, taking in both the cysteine and the phenylalanine. This entry keeps only the CDR3 DNA: 42 bases, framed from base 1. The record originates from a study of CD8 T cells in Susac syndrome (dated by TCRdb to the late 2010s). Context from the whole study: Whether CD8+ T cell activation and differentiation in Susac syndrome was antigen driven was tested using repertoire sequencing. CD8+ T cell repertoire clonality was compared between about a dozen healthy donors, some 14 Susac syndrome patients and approximately 15 multiple sclerosis patients. Overall study results and their limits: The study acknowledged that relatively few individuals were included in the TCR sequencing and HLA analysis.

RNA was extracted using the RNeasy kit, and about 0.45 to 1 microgram was reverse transcribed with random hexamers. TCR beta CDR3 regions were amplified with the immunoSEQ multiplex PCR assay covering 54 Vbeta and 13 Jbeta segments. Bias from PCR amplification was corrected by using a synthetic template baseline for primer optimization and for computational correction. The study's own analysis went as follows. Reads were assigned to V, D and J genes according to IMGT and analyzed in immunoSEQ Analyzer, with only productive sequences retained. To calculate clonality, Shannon entropy was normalized by log2 of the number of productive unique sequences and then subtracted from one. Public and private clones were assessed among the 100 most prevalent clones of each patient and control. Susac-specific clones were defined as absent from healthy and MS cohorts, around 1,000 published viral clones and other ImmuneACCESS disease sequences. Using fastp trimming at Q25 and MiXCR clonotype assembly, TCRdb reanalyzed the public sequencing data and kept in-frame beta chains. Rows with one shared CDR3 protein collapse into an entry with the most common genes and DNA. The V and J calls come from TCRdb's annotation, not from the publication. The sample table shows roughly 400,000 distinct CDR3 sequences, and more than 80% are seen once. The ten largest clonotypes hold under 0.15% of the sample.

Peripheral blood CD8+ and CD4+ T cells from healthy donors, Susac syndrome patients and multiple sclerosis patients were profiled by high-throughput TCR beta sequencing. The multiple sclerosis controls were treatment-naive patients who had stable or active relapsing-remitting disease and met the revised McDonald criteria. Bulk CD8+ and CD4+ T cells were purified by magnetic negative isolation, whereas CD8+ TEMRA cells were enriched by FACS. Blood was collected in EDTA tubes and processed within 24 hours, with PBMCs isolated through density gradient centrifugation. PBMCs intended for TCR sequencing were frozen in liquid nitrogen and were later thawed in a 37 degrees C water bath. A purity of at least 90% was achieved for sorted or isolated CD4+, CD8+ and CD8+ TEMRA cells.

The chain was built from TRBV6-1 and TRBJ1-1; the D gene is unclear. The sequencing input was CD8+ T cells from PBMCs. The source is a human donor with multiple sclerosis. In nucleotides, the sequence is TGTGCCAGCGGCAGAACCGCCGATTACACTGAAGCTTTCTTT. Its product reads: CASGRTADYTEAFF.